This T cell receptor (beta chain) was observed in a study of blood T cell repertoires in COVID-19. Study-wide background: From T cells, B-cell-depleted T cells, or PBMCs came the material, which was cDNA or gDNA.

The V gene end was trimmed by 5 bases and the J gene end by 7 bases; junction bases not matched to a gene: 16. CDR1 and CDR2 (germline): MNHEY, SVGEGT. The CDR3 consists of 19 residues. Authors' analysis steps: How many nucleated cells were present was estimated from reference gene primer amplification. Sequenced by immunoSEQ multiplex PCR; TCRdb stores in-frame clones only, minus some. For V, J and clone size, that table is used; D and trimming come from the DNA. The sample carries 80,000 to 100,000 clones, over 70% recorded once. The sequence was collected from a human donor in a cohort sampled during active COVID-19. This rearrangement joins TRBV6-2 or TRBV6-3 to TRBJ2-2; 13 bases are shared with TRBD2. The sequencing input was peripheral blood. The CDR3 DNA reads TGTGCCAGCAGTAACCCGGGACTAGCGGGACGCCGTCGTAACGGGGAGCTGTTTTTT. Protein sequence: CASSNPGLAGRRRNGELFF.